This is a list of T cell receptor beta chains from one sample in a study of shared clonotypes between healthy human individuals. Some clones are missing from TCRdb's copy, which holds only in-frame ones; the method was immunoSEQ multiplex PCR. Of about 1.4 million clones in the sample, roughly 96% were seen once. The sample was naive CD4+ T cells sorted from blood. Source of these receptors: a man aged 25-45 years in good health. Both conserved end residues are part of each CDR3. Fields, in order: CDR3 protein, CDR3 DNA, V gene, J gene, D gene, clone size. The D gene is left open where the match is weak. Not every row has a clone size; where given, it reads once, few, many or a size class.

CDR3 protein: CAISGGQTNYGYTF
CDR3 DNA: TGTGCCATCAGTGGGGGACAGACTAACTATGGCTACACCTTC
V gene: TRBV10-3
J gene: TRBJ1-2
D gene: TRBD1
clone size: -

CDR3 protein: CAISEPSSGNTIYF
CDR3 DNA: TGTGCCATCAGTGAGCCATCGTCTGGAAACACCATATATTTT
V gene: TRBV10-3
J gene: TRBJ1-3
D gene: -
clone size: -

CDR3 protein: CSVVPGGDEQYF
CDR3 DNA: TGCAGCGTTGTCCCGGGGGGTGACGAGCAGTACTTC
V gene: TRBV29-1
J gene: TRBJ2-7
D gene: TRBD2
clone size: -

CDR3 protein: CASSWDTTATNEKLFF
CDR3 DNA: TGTGCCAGTAGTTGGGACACCACAGCGACTAATGAAAAACTGTTTTTT
V gene: TRBV19
J gene: TRBJ1-4
D gene: -
clone size: -

CDR3 protein: CASSGSGSYEQYF
CDR3 DNA: TGTGCCAGCAGCGGCAGCGGATCCTACGAGCAGTACTTC
V gene: TRBV9
J gene: TRBJ2-7
D gene: -
clone size: -

CDR3 protein: CASSRFPGLNRALSHLGTDTQYF
CDR3 DNA: TGTGCCAGCAGCCGATTCCCTGGACTGAACCGGGCCCTTAGTCATCTGGGCACAGATACGCAGTATTTT
V gene: TRBV14
J gene: TRBJ2-3
D gene: -
clone size: -

CDR3 protein: CASSPRDIPPGAQYF
CDR3 DNA: TGCGCCAGCAGCCCCCGGGACATCCCCCCTGGTGCGCAGTATTTT
V gene: TRBV5-1
J gene: TRBJ2-3
D gene: -
clone size: -

CDR3 protein: CAWSAAAGIGRQTEAFF
CDR3 DNA: TGTGCCTGGAGTGCCGCCGCGGGCATAGGCAGACAGACTGAAGCTTTCTTT
V gene: TRBV30
J gene: TRBJ1-1
D gene: -
clone size: -

CDR3 protein: CSARERNEQFF
CDR3 DNA: TGCAGTGCTAGAGAAAGAAATGAGCAGTTCTTC
V gene: TRBV20-1
J gene: TRBJ2-1
D gene: -
clone size: once

CDR3 protein: CASSEGDRGRSWNTEAFF
CDR3 DNA: TGCGCCAGCAGCGAAGGGGACAGGGGGCGAAGTTGGAACACTGAAGCTTTCTTT
V gene: TRBV5-1
J gene: TRBJ1-1
D gene: TRBD1
clone size: -

CDR3 protein: CASKIGNQPQHF
CDR3 DNA: TGTGCCAGCAAAATAGGCAATCAGCCCCAGCATTTT
V gene: TRBV6-6
J gene: TRBJ1-5
D gene: -
clone size: once

CDR3 protein: CASSPRAIANYGYTF
CDR3 DNA: TGTGCCAGCAGCCCCCGGGCGATAGCTAACTATGGCTACACCTTC
V gene: TRBV9
J gene: TRBJ1-2
D gene: -
clone size: -

CDR3 protein: CASSDRDRGTEAFF
CDR3 DNA: TGTGCCAGCAGCGACCGGGACAGGGGTACTGAAGCTTTCTTT
V gene: TRBV21-1
J gene: TRBJ1-1
D gene: -
clone size: -

CDR3 protein: CASSLVGTGQFYEQYF
CDR3 DNA: TGCGCCAGCAGCTTGGTAGGGACAGGGCAATTCTACGAGCAGTACTTC
V gene: TRBV5-1
J gene: TRBJ2-7
D gene: TRBD1
clone size: -

CDR3 protein: CSVRTSTEAFF
CDR3 DNA: TGCAGCGTTCGAACATCCACTGAAGCTTTCTTT
V gene: TRBV29-1
J gene: TRBJ1-1
D gene: -
clone size: -

CDR3 protein: CASSPTSMGNEQFF
CDR3 DNA: TGCGCCAGCAGCCCGACTAGTATGGGGAATGAGCAGTTCTTC
V gene: TRBV4-1
J gene: TRBJ2-1
D gene: -
clone size: -

CDR3 protein: CASSYSQGAMNTEAFF
CDR3 DNA: TGTGCCAGCAGTTACTCGCAGGGGGCTATGAACACTGAAGCTTTCTTT
V gene: TRBV6-5
J gene: TRBJ1-1
D gene: TRBD1
clone size: -

CDR3 protein: CASSPNRGWSTEAFF
CDR3 DNA: TGTGCCAGCAGTCCCAACAGGGGCTGGAGCACTGAAGCTTTCTTT
V gene: TRBV6-5
J gene: TRBJ1-1
D gene: TRBD1
clone size: -

CDR3 protein: CASSVASGSDEQYF
CDR3 DNA: TGCGCCAGCAGTGTAGCTAGCGGGAGCGACGAGCAGTACTTC
V gene: TRBV10-2
J gene: TRBJ2-7
D gene: TRBD2
clone size: -

CDR3 protein: CASSRRDSNYEQYF
CDR3 DNA: TGCGCCAGCAGCCGTCGGGACAGTAACTACGAGCAGTACTTC
V gene: TRBV4-1
J gene: TRBJ2-7
D gene: TRBD1
clone size: -

CDR3 protein: CAITSGGPASYEQYF
CDR3 DNA: TGTGCCATCACAAGTGGGGGGCCGGCGTCCTACGAGCAGTACTTC
V gene: TRBV5-4
J gene: TRBJ2-7
D gene: -
clone size: -

CDR3 protein: CSASRHNEQFF
CDR3 DNA: TGCAGTGCTAGCAGACACAATGAGCAGTTCTTC
V gene: TRBV20-1
J gene: TRBJ2-1
D gene: -
clone size: -

CDR3 protein: CASFRDRSYNEQFF
CDR3 DNA: TGTGCCAGTTTTCGGGACAGGTCGTACAATGAGCAGTTCTTC
V gene: TRBV2
J gene: TRBJ2-1
D gene: TRBD1
clone size: -

CDR3 protein: CASSLARTYEQYF
CDR3 DNA: TGTGCCAGCAGCTTAGCGAGGACATACGAGCAGTACTTC
V gene: TRBV7-2
J gene: TRBJ2-7
D gene: -
clone size: -

CDR3 protein: CASKVPGLAINEQFF
CDR3 DNA: TGTGCCAGCAAAGTACCGGGACTAGCGATAAATGAGCAGTTCTTC
V gene: TRBV27
J gene: TRBJ2-1
D gene: TRBD2
clone size: once

CDR3 protein: CASSPRQGSRDTQYF
CDR3 DNA: TGTGCCAGCTCACCTCGACAGGGGTCAAGAGATACGCAGTATTTT
V gene: TRBV18
J gene: TRBJ2-3
D gene: TRBD1
clone size: -

CDR3 protein: CASSGHRFLSSGANVLTF
CDR3 DNA: TGTGCCAGCTCCGGACACAGGTTTCTCTCCTCTGGGGCCAACGTCCTGACTTTC
V gene: TRBV28
J gene: TRBJ2-6
D gene: -
clone size: -

CDR3 protein: CAISWTGRDEQFF
CDR3 DNA: TGTGCCATCAGTTGGACAGGGCGGGATGAGCAGTTCTTC
V gene: TRBV10-3
J gene: TRBJ2-1
D gene: TRBD1
clone size: -

CDR3 protein: CAGGDGLYGYTF
CDR3 DNA: TGTGCCGGGGGGGACGGCCTCTATGGCTACACCTTC
V gene: TRBV28
J gene: TRBJ1-2
D gene: -
clone size: -

CDR3 protein: CASSQGPSGRANEQFF
CDR3 DNA: TGTGCCAGCAGCCAAGGGCCTAGCGGGAGGGCCAATGAGCAGTTCTTC
V gene: TRBV13
J gene: TRBJ2-1
D gene: TRBD2
clone size: -

CDR3 protein: CASSSSAGANVLTF
CDR3 DNA: TGTGCCAGCAGTTCCTCAGCTGGGGCCAACGTCCTGACTTTC
V gene: TRBV6-6
J gene: TRBJ2-6
D gene: -
clone size: -

CDR3 protein: CASSYWTANEKLFF
CDR3 DNA: TGCGCCAGCAGCTATTGGACAGCCAATGAAAAACTGTTTTTT
V gene: TRBV5-1
J gene: TRBJ1-4
D gene: -
clone size: -

CDR3 protein: CASRPDRLEYQPQHF
CDR3 DNA: TGTGCCAGCAGACCCGACAGACTAGAGTATCAGCCCCAGCATTTT
V gene: TRBV27
J gene: TRBJ1-5
D gene: -
clone size: -

CDR3 protein: CASSLGFGTPGLDTQYF
CDR3 DNA: TGCGCCAGCAGCTTGGGATTCGGGACTCCAGGTTTAGATACGCAGTATTTT
V gene: TRBV5-1
J gene: TRBJ2-3
D gene: -
clone size: -

CDR3 protein: CASSWSIKNIQYF
CDR3 DNA: TGTGCCAGCAGTTGGAGTATCAAAAACATTCAGTACTTC
V gene: TRBV27
J gene: TRBJ2-4
D gene: -
clone size: -

CDR3 protein: CSAPLGKQYF
CDR3 DNA: TGCAGTGCACCCCTAGGCAAGCAGTACTTC
V gene: TRBV20-1
J gene: TRBJ2-7
D gene: -
clone size: -

CDR3 protein: CASSLTSDRTYGVDTEAFF
CDR3 DNA: TGTGCCAGCAGTCTAACTAGCGACAGGACCTATGGGGTGGACACTGAAGCTTTCTTT
V gene: TRBV7-9
J gene: TRBJ1-1
D gene: -
clone size: -